This T cell receptor beta chain was obtained from a study of cytomegalovirus exposure and HLA in healthy donors. Study findings and constraints: Data from an earlier analysis indicated that most TCR beta V segments were productive either about 87% or about 30% of the time. The authors listed about 170 TCR beta chains as cytomegalovirus-associated.

PCR primers comprised 60 Vbeta and 13 Jbeta primers. Profiled with immunoSEQ multiplex PCR; TCRdb holds only in-frame clones, not every one. The sample spans 150,000 or so clones; the ten largest clones claim roughly 1.6%. The ends lost 4 bases at V and 2 bases at J; junction bases unmatched: 8. Germline CDR1 reads SGHTA; CDR2 reads FQGNSA. The CDR3 runs 16 residues. A word on this clone: Its target is not known.

The clonotype originates from a woman aged 50 to 60 in good health and CMV-seronegative. The chain recombines TRBV7-2 with TRBJ2-1; 7 bases are shared with TRBD1. Material for sequencing was PBMCs. In nucleotides, the CDR3 is TGTGCCAGCAGCTCATACAGGGGTATCGCCTACAATGAGCAGTTCTTC. Its translation: CASSSYRGIAYNEQFF. Based on the CDR3 plus reference TRBV7-2 and TRBJ2-1, the full variable domain is GAGVSQSPSNKVTEKGKDVELRCDPISGHTALYWYRQSLGQGLEFLIYFQGNSAPDKSGLPSDRFSAERTGGSVSTLTIQRTQQEDSAVYLCASSSYRGIAYNEQFFGPGTRLTVL.